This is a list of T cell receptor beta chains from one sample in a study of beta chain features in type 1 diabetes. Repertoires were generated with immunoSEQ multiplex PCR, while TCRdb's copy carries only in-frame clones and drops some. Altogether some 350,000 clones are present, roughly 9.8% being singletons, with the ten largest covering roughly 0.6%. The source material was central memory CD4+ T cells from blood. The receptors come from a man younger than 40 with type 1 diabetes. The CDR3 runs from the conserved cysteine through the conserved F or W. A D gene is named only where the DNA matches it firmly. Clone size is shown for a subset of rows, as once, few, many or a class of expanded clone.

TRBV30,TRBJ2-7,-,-,TGTGCCTGGAACCCGACCGGCTCCTACGAGCAGTACTTC,CAWNPTGSYEQYF
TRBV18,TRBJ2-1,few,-,TGTGCCAGCTCACCACAGGGGGGGAATGAGCAGTTCTTC,CASSPQGGNEQFF
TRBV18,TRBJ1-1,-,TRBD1,TGTGCCAGCTCACCCCGCGTAGGTGGGACAGGGGGCGGAGGATCTGAAGCTTTCTTT,CASSPRVGGTGGGGSEAFF
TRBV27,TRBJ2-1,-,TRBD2,TGTGCCAGCACCCGGACTAGCGCGCCTGGTGGCCCTTTATTGAACAATGAGCAGTTCTTC,CASTRTSAPGGPLLNNEQFF
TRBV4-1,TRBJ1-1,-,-,TGCGCCAGCAGCCAAGATGGGAGGACTGAAGCTTTCTTT,CASSQDGRTEAFF
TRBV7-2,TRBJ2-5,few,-,TGTGCCAGCAGCTTCCCAGGAGAGACCCAGTACTTC,CASSFPGETQYF
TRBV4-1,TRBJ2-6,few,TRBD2,TGCGCCAGCAGCCGGGAGGGACCCCGGACGACTTACTCTGGGGCCAACGTCCTGACTTTC,CASSREGPRTTYSGANVLTF
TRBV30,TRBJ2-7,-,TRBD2,TGTGCCTGGAGTGTAGCGGGAGGGTCGCTTGAGCAGTACTTC,CAWSVAGGSLEQYF
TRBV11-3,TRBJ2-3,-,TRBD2,TGTGCCAGCAGCTCCCGATGGGGTAGCGGGAGCGATACGCAGTATTTT,CASSSRWGSGSDTQYF
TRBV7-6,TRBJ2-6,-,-,TGTGCCAGCAGCTTAGGTGGGGAAGGGGCCAACGTCCTGACTTTC,CASSLGGEGANVLTF
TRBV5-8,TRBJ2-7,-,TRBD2,TGTGCCAGCAGCCCGGGGACTAGCGGCCGACTAAACGAGCAGTACTTC,CASSPGTSGRLNEQYF
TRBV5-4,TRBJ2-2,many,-,TGTGCCAGCAGCTTACCGGCCGGGGAGCTGTTTTTT,CASSLPAGELFF
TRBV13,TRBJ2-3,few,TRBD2,TGTGCCAGCAGCGACCGGACTAGCGGGAACTCAGATACGCAGTATTTT,CASSDRTSGNSDTQYF
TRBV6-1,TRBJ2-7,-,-,TGTGCCAGCAGTGACTTGGACGGCAACTACGAGCAGTACTTC,CASSDLDGNYEQYF
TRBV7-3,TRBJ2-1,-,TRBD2,TGTGCCAGCAGCCCACAACCACCGGGACTAGCCTACAATGAGCAGTTCTTC,CASSPQPPGLAYNEQFF
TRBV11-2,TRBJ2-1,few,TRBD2,TGTGCCAGCAGCTTAGGACTAGCAGACAATGAGCAGTTCTTC,CASSLGLADNEQFF
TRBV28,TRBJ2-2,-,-,TGTGCCAGCAGTTCCAGGGGCACCGGGGAGCTGTTTTTT,CASSSRGTGELFF
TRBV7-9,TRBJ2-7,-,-,TGTGCCAGCAGCTACTTGACAGGCTACGAGCAGTACTTC,CASSYLTGYEQYF
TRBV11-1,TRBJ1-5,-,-,TGTGCCAGCAGCTTAGATTATCGGGGGAGACAGCATTTT,CASSLDYRGRQHF
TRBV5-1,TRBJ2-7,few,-,TGCGCCAGCAGCTCGGACGCTGGGGGCGAGCAGTACTTC,CASSSDAGGEQYF
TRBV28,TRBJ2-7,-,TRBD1,TGTGCCAGCAGCGGAGCCGGGACAGGAGTTTCGATCTACGAGCAGTACTTC,CASSGAGTGVSIYEQYF
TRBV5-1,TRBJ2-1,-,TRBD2,TGCGCCAGCAGCTTAGGACTAGCGGGGGTAGACAATGAGCAGTTCTTC,CASSLGLAGVDNEQFF
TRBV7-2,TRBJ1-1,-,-,TGTGCCAGCAGCTTTAGTGAGGGCACTGAAGCTTTCTTT,CASSFSEGTEAFF
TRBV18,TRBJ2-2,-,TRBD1,TGTGCCAGCTCACCTCCCGGACAGGGGTACACCGGGGAGCTGTTTTTT,CASSPPGQGYTGELFF
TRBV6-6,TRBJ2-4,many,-,TGTGCCAGCAGTCCCAAGACACCCGCTACCAAAAACATTCAGTACTTC,CASSPKTPATKNIQYF
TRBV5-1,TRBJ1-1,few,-,TGCGCCAGCAGCCCGGGTTCAAGAATTGTCACTGAAGCTTTCTTT,CASSPGSRIVTEAFF
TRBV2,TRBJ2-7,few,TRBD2,TGTGCCAGCAGGGGGACTAGCGGGACGGGCTACGAGCAGTACTTC,CASRGTSGTGYEQYF
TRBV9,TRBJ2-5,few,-,TGTGCCAGCAGCGTAAATCCTGGGGAGACCCAGTACTTC,CASSVNPGETQYF
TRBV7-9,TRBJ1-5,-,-,TGTGCCAGCAGCTTATTCGACGGCAATCAGCCCCAGCATTTT,CASSLFDGNQPQHF
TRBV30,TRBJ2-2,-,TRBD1,TGTGCCTGGAGTTCGTGGGACAGGAGGGCCGGGGAGCTGTTTTTT,CAWSSWDRRAGELFF
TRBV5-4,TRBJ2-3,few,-,TGTGCCAGCAGCTTGGACTACCCAGATACGCAGTATTTT,CASSLDYPDTQYF
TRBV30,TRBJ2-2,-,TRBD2,TGTGCCTGGAACGGGAGGGGGTACACCGGGGAGCTGTTTTTT,CAWNGRGYTGELFF
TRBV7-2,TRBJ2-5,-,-,TGTGCCAGCAGCTTAGGCCCGGAACAAGAGACCCAGTACTTC,CASSLGPEQETQYF
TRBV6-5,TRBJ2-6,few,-,TGTGCCAGCAGTGAAGGCTTTGGGGCCAACGTCCTGACTTTC,CASSEGFGANVLTF
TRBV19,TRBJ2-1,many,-,TGTGCCAGTAGTATTCAGGGCCTATTCTACAATGAGCAGTTCTTC,CASSIQGLFYNEQFF
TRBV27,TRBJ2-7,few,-,TGTGCCACCGGTGGATGGACAGCCTTTTCCTACGAGCAGTACTTC,CATGGWTAFSYEQYF
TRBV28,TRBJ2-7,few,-,TGTGCCAGCAGCAGGGGAACCTACGAGCAGTACTTC,CASSRGTYEQYF
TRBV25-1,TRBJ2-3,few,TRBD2,TGTGCCAGCAGTGAAAGCGGGAGGGCCACAGATACGCAGTATTTT,CASSESGRATDTQYF
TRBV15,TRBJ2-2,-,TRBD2,TGTGCCACCAGCAGACTAGCGGGACCCGGGGAGCTGTTTTTT,CATSRLAGPGELFF
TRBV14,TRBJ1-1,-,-,TGTGCCAGCAGCCCAACCCGAGGGTCGGCGAACACTGAAGCTTTCTTT,CASSPTRGSANTEAFF